Listed below are T cell receptor beta chains from one sample, sequenced in a study of CD8+ T cells in alopecia areata. The data were produced by immunoSEQ multiplex PCR, yet TCRdb's version contains in-frame clones alone and is incomplete. The top ten hold around 0.8% of the sample, which has approximately 89,000 clones, roughly 47% seen once. The sample comprised CD4+ T cells sorted from blood. The receptor source for this set is a human donor with alopecia areata. Both conserved end residues are part of each CDR3. The D gene is left open where the match is weak. Rows give clone size only sometimes, using once, few, many, or a class for an expanded clone.

d_call: NA
v_call: TRBV28
clone_size: NA
j_call: TRBJ2-1
cdr3_nt: TGTGCCAGCACCACGAGGGGGGATGAGCAGTTCTTC
cdr3_aa: CASTTRGDEQFF

d_call: NA
v_call: TRBV28
clone_size: few
j_call: TRBJ2-3
cdr3_nt: TGTGCCAGCAGTTACCCAGGGAGGTTTACAGATACGCAGTATTTT
cdr3_aa: CASSYPGRFTDTQYF

d_call: NA
v_call: TRBV29-1
clone_size: NA
j_call: TRBJ1-5
cdr3_nt: TGCAGCGTTGTGTGGGATAGCAATCAGCCCCAGCATTTT
cdr3_aa: CSVVWDSNQPQHF

d_call: TRBD2
v_call: TRBV30
clone_size: few
j_call: TRBJ2-1
cdr3_nt: TGTGCCTGCAGGACTAGCGGGAGTAGTGGTGAGCAGTTCTTC
cdr3_aa: CACRTSGSSGEQFF

d_call: NA
v_call: TRBV29-1
clone_size: NA
j_call: TRBJ1-1
cdr3_nt: TGCAGCGTTATGACAGTCCTGAACACTGAAGCTTTCTTT
cdr3_aa: CSVMTVLNTEAFF

d_call: TRBD1
v_call: TRBV6-5
clone_size: NA
j_call: TRBJ2-7
cdr3_nt: TGTGCCAGCATGGGACAGACCTACGAGCAGTACTTC
cdr3_aa: CASMGQTYEQYF

d_call: TRBD2
v_call: TRBV29-1
clone_size: once
j_call: TRBJ2-2
cdr3_nt: TGCAGCGTTGATTCTAGCGGGGGGTTGAACACCGGGGAGCTGTTTTTT
cdr3_aa: CSVDSSGGLNTGELFF

d_call: TRBD1
v_call: TRBV27
clone_size: NA
j_call: TRBJ2-3
cdr3_nt: TGTGCCAGCAGTTTAGCGGACAGGGTGAGAGATACGCAGTATTTT
cdr3_aa: CASSLADRVRDTQYF

d_call: NA
v_call: TRBV6-6
clone_size: NA
j_call: TRBJ2-5
cdr3_nt: TGTGCCAGCAGATCCAACCGGGACCATTGGCAAGAGACCCAGTACTTC
cdr3_aa: CASRSNRDHWQETQYF

d_call: NA
v_call: TRBV28
clone_size: NA
j_call: TRBJ2-3
cdr3_nt: TGTGCCAGCAGCGTCGAGGATACGCAGTATTTT
cdr3_aa: CASSVEDTQYF

d_call: TRBD1
v_call: TRBV28
clone_size: few
j_call: TRBJ1-5
cdr3_nt: TGTGCCAGCAGACCGTCGACAGGGACAGCCTATCAGCCCCAGCATTTT
cdr3_aa: CASRPSTGTAYQPQHF

d_call: NA
v_call: TRBV9
clone_size: NA
j_call: TRBJ1-2
cdr3_nt: TGTGCCAGCAGCCCACCAAGCCGGCGGTCGGGTAAAGGCTACACCTTC
cdr3_aa: CASSPPSRRSGKGYTF

d_call: TRBD1
v_call: TRBV29-1
clone_size: NA
j_call: TRBJ2-3
cdr3_nt: TGCAGCGTACCGACAGGGGGCCCAGATACGCAGTATTTT
cdr3_aa: CSVPTGGPDTQYF

d_call: NA
v_call: TRBV4-2
clone_size: NA
j_call: TRBJ1-4
cdr3_nt: TGTGCCAGCAGCCAAGAGAGGACTTTTGATGAAAAACTGTTTTTT
cdr3_aa: CASSQERTFDEKLFF

d_call: NA
v_call: TRBV29-1
clone_size: few
j_call: TRBJ1-5
cdr3_nt: TGCAGCGTTGGGGCAGTAAATCAGCCCCAGCATTTT
cdr3_aa: CSVGAVNQPQHF

d_call: NA
v_call: TRBV7-2
clone_size: few
j_call: TRBJ2-5
cdr3_nt: TGTGCCAGCAGCGTTGGGGGAGAGACCCAGTACTTC
cdr3_aa: CASSVGGETQYF

d_call: NA
v_call: TRBV6-6
clone_size: NA
j_call: TRBJ1-5
cdr3_nt: TGTGCCAGCAGTTACGATTCAGGTTTCAATCAGCCCCAGCATTTT
cdr3_aa: CASSYDSGFNQPQHF

d_call: TRBD1
v_call: TRBV18
clone_size: few
j_call: TRBJ1-5
cdr3_nt: TGTGCCAGCTCGGCCGGACAGGGGGCGAGGAATCAGCCCCAGCATTTT
cdr3_aa: CASSAGQGARNQPQHF

d_call: NA
v_call: TRBV6-6
clone_size: NA
j_call: TRBJ1-2
cdr3_nt: TGTGCCAGCAACCAGGGGTACTATGGCTACACCTTC
cdr3_aa: CASNQGYYGYTF

d_call: NA
v_call: TRBV5-4
clone_size: NA
j_call: TRBJ2-1
cdr3_nt: TGTGCCAGCAGCAAGCCCCGCAATGAGCAGTTCTTC
cdr3_aa: CASSKPRNEQFF

d_call: TRBD1
v_call: TRBV29-1
clone_size: NA
j_call: TRBJ1-2
cdr3_nt: TGCAGCGCCGTGACAGGGGGCTATGGCTACACCTTC
cdr3_aa: CSAVTGGYGYTF

d_call: TRBD2
v_call: TRBV29-1
clone_size: NA
j_call: TRBJ2-3
cdr3_nt: TGCAGCGTTGAAAAACTAGCGGGAACAGATACGCAGTATTTT
cdr3_aa: CSVEKLAGTDTQYF

d_call: NA
v_call: TRBV29-1
clone_size: NA
j_call: TRBJ2-3
cdr3_nt: TGCAGCGGGAAGGGTCGGGTTACAGATACGCAGTATTTT
cdr3_aa: CSGKGRVTDTQYF

d_call: NA
v_call: TRBV6-5
clone_size: few
j_call: TRBJ2-7
cdr3_nt: TGTGCCAGCAGTTACCCGCCGAGCTACGAGCAGTACTTC
cdr3_aa: CASSYPPSYEQYF

d_call: NA
v_call: TRBV5-1
clone_size: NA
j_call: TRBJ2-6
cdr3_nt: TGCGCCAGCAGTCGGGACGGTAGCTCTGGGGCCAACGTCCTGACTTTC
cdr3_aa: CASSRDGSSGANVLTF

d_call: NA
v_call: TRBV20-1
clone_size: few
j_call: TRBJ2-7
cdr3_nt: TGCAGCCCAGGGAGCTCCTACGAGCAGTACTTC
cdr3_aa: CSPGSSYEQYF

d_call: NA
v_call: TRBV29-1
clone_size: few
j_call: TRBJ2-7
cdr3_nt: TGCAGCGTTGAAGATCGGGGCAGGGGGAGGTACGAGCAGTACTTC
cdr3_aa: CSVEDRGRGRYEQYF

d_call: NA
v_call: TRBV5-1
clone_size: few
j_call: TRBJ2-5
cdr3_nt: TGCGCCAGTGGGATGATGGGGGAGACCCAGTACTTC
cdr3_aa: CASGMMGETQYF

d_call: NA
v_call: TRBV9
clone_size: NA
j_call: TRBJ2-3
cdr3_nt: TGTGCCAGCAGCGTAGGCGGACACACAGATACGCAGTATTTT
cdr3_aa: CASSVGGHTDTQYF

d_call: NA
v_call: TRBV7-2
clone_size: NA
j_call: TRBJ1-2
cdr3_nt: TGTGCCAGCAGCTTAGGCAGCAGACGACACTATGGCTACACCTTC
cdr3_aa: CASSLGSRRHYGYTF

d_call: NA
v_call: TRBV2
clone_size: NA
j_call: TRBJ1-5
cdr3_nt: TGTGCCAGCAGGAAGGACGAGAACCGCAATCAGCCCCAGCATTTT
cdr3_aa: CASRKDENRNQPQHF

d_call: NA
v_call: TRBV4-3
clone_size: NA
j_call: TRBJ2-2
cdr3_nt: TGCGCCAGCAGCCAAGACTTCGGGAACACCGGGGAGCTGTTTTTT
cdr3_aa: CASSQDFGNTGELFF

d_call: TRBD1
v_call: TRBV5-6
clone_size: NA
j_call: TRBJ2-5
cdr3_nt: TGTGCCAGCAGCTTGGACAGGGGCCTGGGGACCCAGTACTTC
cdr3_aa: CASSLDRGLGTQYF

d_call: TRBD1
v_call: TRBV28
clone_size: NA
j_call: TRBJ2-1
cdr3_nt: TGCGTAGTAGGGACAGGGCTCGGGAATGAGCAGTTCTTC
cdr3_aa: CVVGTGLGNEQFF

d_call: NA
v_call: TRBV5-1
clone_size: NA
j_call: TRBJ2-7
cdr3_nt: TGCGCCAGCAGGCCTCCTTTGGGATCCTACGAGCAGTACTTC
cdr3_aa: CASRPPLGSYEQYF

d_call: NA
v_call: TRBV29-1
clone_size: NA
j_call: TRBJ2-1
cdr3_nt: TGCAGCGTCCAACAGGACTCCAATGAGCAGTTCTTC
cdr3_aa: CSVQQDSNEQFF

d_call: NA
v_call: TRBV29-1
clone_size: few
j_call: TRBJ2-5
cdr3_nt: TGCAGCCTATCGGGACTTCACGAAGAGACCCAGTACTTC
cdr3_aa: CSLSGLHEETQYF

d_call: TRBD1
v_call: TRBV7-2
clone_size: NA
j_call: TRBJ1-5
cdr3_nt: TGTGCCAGCAGCTTGGTACAGGGGGGTCAGCCCCAGCATTTT
cdr3_aa: CASSLVQGGQPQHF

d_call: TRBD1
v_call: TRBV6-6
clone_size: NA
j_call: TRBJ2-4
cdr3_nt: TGTGCCAGCAGACGCGGGACAGGGAAAAACATTCAGTACTTC
cdr3_aa: CASRRGTGKNIQYF

d_call: NA
v_call: TRBV30
clone_size: NA
j_call: TRBJ1-2
cdr3_nt: TGTGCCTGGAAAGGACAGTCCCTGGGTGGCTACACCTTC
cdr3_aa: CAWKGQSLGGYTF

d_call: NA
v_call: TRBV28
clone_size: few
j_call: TRBJ2-7
cdr3_nt: TGTGCCAGCACTAGGAATCCCTACGAGCAGTACTTC
cdr3_aa: CASTRNPYEQYF

d_call: NA
v_call: TRBV7-2
clone_size: NA
j_call: TRBJ2-3
cdr3_nt: TGTGCCAGCAGCTTGGCGGCTAGGAGAGATACGCAGTATTTT
cdr3_aa: CASSLAARRDTQYF

d_call: NA
v_call: TRBV29-1
clone_size: NA
j_call: TRBJ2-3
cdr3_nt: TGCAGCGTTGATTTCGGGGGTGGTCGAACAGATACGCAGTATTTT
cdr3_aa: CSVDFGGGRTDTQYF

d_call: NA
v_call: TRBV29-1
clone_size: few
j_call: TRBJ2-4
cdr3_nt: TGCAGCGCGACTCCCTTAGAGGTCCAAAACATTCAGTACTTC
cdr3_aa: CSATPLEVQNIQYF

d_call: NA
v_call: TRBV5-1
clone_size: NA
j_call: TRBJ1-1
cdr3_nt: TGCGCCAGCAGCTTGGTGGTAGACGGGATTACTGAAGCTTTCTTT
cdr3_aa: CASSLVVDGITEAFF

d_call: NA
v_call: TRBV29-1
clone_size: few
j_call: TRBJ2-1
cdr3_nt: TGCAGCGTCGTGGGTAGCAATGAGCAGTTCTTC
cdr3_aa: CSVVGSNEQFF

d_call: NA
v_call: TRBV5-1
clone_size: NA
j_call: TRBJ2-3
cdr3_nt: TGCGCCAGCAGCTTGGTTACAGCGAGCACAGATACGCAGTATTTT
cdr3_aa: CASSLVTASTDTQYF